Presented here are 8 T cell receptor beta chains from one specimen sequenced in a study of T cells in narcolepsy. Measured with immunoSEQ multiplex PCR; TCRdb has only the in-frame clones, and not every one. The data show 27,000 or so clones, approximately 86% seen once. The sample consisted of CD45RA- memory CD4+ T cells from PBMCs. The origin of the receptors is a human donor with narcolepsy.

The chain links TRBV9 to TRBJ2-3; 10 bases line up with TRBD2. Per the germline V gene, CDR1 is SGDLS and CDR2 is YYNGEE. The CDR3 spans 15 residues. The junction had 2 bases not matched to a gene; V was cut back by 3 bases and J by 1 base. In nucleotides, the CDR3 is TGTGCCAGCAGCGCAACTAGCGGGGGCACAGATACGCAGTATTTT. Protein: CASSATSGGTDTQYF. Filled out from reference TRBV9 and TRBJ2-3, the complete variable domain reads DSGVTQTPKHLITATGQRVTLRCSPRSGDLSVYWYQQSLDQGLQFLIQYYNGEERAKGNILERFSAQQFPDLHSELNLSSLELGDSALYFCASSATSGGTDTQYFGPGTRLTVL.

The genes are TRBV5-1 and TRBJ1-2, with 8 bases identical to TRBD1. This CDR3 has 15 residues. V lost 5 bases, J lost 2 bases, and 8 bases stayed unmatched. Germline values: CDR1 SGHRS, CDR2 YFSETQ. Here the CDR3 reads CASRYGQGGNYGYTF. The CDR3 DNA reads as TGCGCCAGCAGATACGGACAGGGTGGCAACTATGGCTACACCTTC.

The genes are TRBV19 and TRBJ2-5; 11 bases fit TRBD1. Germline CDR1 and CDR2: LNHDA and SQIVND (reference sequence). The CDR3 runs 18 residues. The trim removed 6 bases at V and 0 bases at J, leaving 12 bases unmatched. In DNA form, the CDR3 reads TGTGCCAGTAGAAGAGGGGACAGGGGGTCCCCGTACCAAGAGACCCAGTACTTC. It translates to CASRRGDRGSPYQETQYF. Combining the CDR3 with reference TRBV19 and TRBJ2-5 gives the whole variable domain DGGITQSPKYLFRKEGQNVTLSCEQNLNHDAMYWYRQDPGQGLRLIYYSQIVNDFQKGDIAEGYSVSREKKESFPLTVTSAQKNPTAFYLCASRRGDRGSPYQETQYFGPGTRLLVL.

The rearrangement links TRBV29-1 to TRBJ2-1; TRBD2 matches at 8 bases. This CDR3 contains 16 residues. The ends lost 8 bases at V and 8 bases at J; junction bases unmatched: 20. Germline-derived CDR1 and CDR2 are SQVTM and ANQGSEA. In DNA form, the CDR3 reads TGCAGCCTCGGAGGTCTTGCGGGGGGTAAATCCGATGAGCAGTTCTTC. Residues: CSLGGLAGGKSDEQFF.

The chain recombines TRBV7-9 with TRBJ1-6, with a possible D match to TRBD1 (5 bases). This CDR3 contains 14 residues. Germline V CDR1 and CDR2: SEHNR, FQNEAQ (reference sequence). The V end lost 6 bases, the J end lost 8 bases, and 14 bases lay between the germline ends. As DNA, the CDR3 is TGTGCCAGCAGTCCAACTGGGGGGTATTCACCCCTCCACTTT. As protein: CASSPTGGYSPLHF.

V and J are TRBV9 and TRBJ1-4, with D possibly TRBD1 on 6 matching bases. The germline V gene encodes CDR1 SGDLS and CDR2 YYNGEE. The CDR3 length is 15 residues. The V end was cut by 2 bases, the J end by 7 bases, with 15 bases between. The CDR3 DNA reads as TGTGCCAGCAGCGTGACACAGGGATTCAGTGAAAAACTGTTTTTT. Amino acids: CASSVTQGFSEKLFF. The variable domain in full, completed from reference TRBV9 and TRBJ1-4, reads DSGVTQTPKHLITATGQRVTLRCSPRSGDLSVYWYQQSLDQGLQFLIQYYNGEERAKGNILERFSAQQFPDLHSELNLSSLELGDSALYFCASSVTQGFSEKLFFGSGTQLSVL.

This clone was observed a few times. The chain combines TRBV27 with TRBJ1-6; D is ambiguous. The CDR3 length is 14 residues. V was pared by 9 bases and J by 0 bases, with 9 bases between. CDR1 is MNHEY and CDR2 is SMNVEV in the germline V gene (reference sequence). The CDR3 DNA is TGTGCCAGTTCTGGCAGCTCCTATAATTCACCCCTCCACTTT. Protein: CASSGSSYNSPLHF.

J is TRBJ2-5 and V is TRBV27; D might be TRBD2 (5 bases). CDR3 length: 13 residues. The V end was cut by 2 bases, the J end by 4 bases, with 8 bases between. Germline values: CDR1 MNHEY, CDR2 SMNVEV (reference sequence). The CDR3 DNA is TGTGCCAGCAGTTTACGGAGGACAGAGACCCAGTACTTC. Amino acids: CASSLRRTETQYF.